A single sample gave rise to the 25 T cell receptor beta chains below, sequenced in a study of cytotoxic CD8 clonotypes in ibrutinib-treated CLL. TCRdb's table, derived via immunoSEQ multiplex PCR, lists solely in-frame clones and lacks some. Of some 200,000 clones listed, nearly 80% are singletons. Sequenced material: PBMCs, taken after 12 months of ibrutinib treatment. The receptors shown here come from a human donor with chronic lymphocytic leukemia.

CDR3 sequence: CASSYSNLLSSYEQYF. The DNA for the CDR3 is TGTGCCAGCAGTTACTCGAACCTACTAAGCTCCTACGAGCAGTACTTC. The chain links TRBV6-5 to TRBJ2-7, with unresolved D. The CDR3 extends over 16 amino acids. With 0 bases removed from V and 0 bases from J, the gap between germline ends came to 12 bases. Germline CDR1 MNHEY, CDR2 SVGAGI.

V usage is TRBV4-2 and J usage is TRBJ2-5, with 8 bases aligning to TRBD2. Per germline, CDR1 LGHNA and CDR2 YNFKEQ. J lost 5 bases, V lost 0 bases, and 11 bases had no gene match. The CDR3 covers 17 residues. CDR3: CASSQDSAGGPGETQYF. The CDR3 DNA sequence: TGTGCCAGCAGCCAAGATTCGGCGGGAGGCCCGGGGGAGACCCAGTACTTC.

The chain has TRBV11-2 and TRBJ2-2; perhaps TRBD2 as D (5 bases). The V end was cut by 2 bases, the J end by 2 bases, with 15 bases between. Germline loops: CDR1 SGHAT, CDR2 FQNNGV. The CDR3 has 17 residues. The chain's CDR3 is CASSLNLAQPNTGELFF. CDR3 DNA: TGTGCCAGCAGCTTAAATCTAGCACAACCTAACACCGGGGAGCTGTTTTTT. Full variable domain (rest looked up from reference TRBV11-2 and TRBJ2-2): EAGVAQSPRYKIIEKRQSVAFWCNPISGHATLYWYQQILGQGPKLLIQFQNNGVVDDSQLPKDRFSAERLKGVDSTLKIQPAKLEDSAVYLCASSLNLAQPNTGELFFGEGSRLTVL.

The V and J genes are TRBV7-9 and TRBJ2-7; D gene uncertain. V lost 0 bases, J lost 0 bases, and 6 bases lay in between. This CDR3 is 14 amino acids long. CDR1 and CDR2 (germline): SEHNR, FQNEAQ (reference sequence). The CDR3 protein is CASSLAGISYEQYF. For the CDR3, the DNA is TGTGCCAGCAGCTTAGCGGGCATCTCCTACGAGCAGTACTTC.

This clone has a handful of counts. CDR3 amino acids: CASSLGTVNTGELFF. In nucleotides, the CDR3 is TGTGCCAGCAGCCTCGGGACAGTGAACACCGGGGAGCTGTTTTTT. The rearrangement links TRBV5-6 to TRBJ2-2; 7 bases match TRBD1. The V gene end was trimmed by 4 bases and the J gene end by 1 base; junction bases not matched to a gene: 4. There are 15 residues in the CDR3. Germline V gene lookup returns CDR1 SGHDT and CDR2 YYEEEE.

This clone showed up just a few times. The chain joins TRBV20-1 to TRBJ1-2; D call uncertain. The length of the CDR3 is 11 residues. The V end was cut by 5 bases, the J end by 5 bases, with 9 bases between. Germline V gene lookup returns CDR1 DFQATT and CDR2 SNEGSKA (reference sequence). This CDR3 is CSAGSRYGYTF. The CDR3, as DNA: TGCAGTGCTGGATCAAGATATGGCTACACCTTC.

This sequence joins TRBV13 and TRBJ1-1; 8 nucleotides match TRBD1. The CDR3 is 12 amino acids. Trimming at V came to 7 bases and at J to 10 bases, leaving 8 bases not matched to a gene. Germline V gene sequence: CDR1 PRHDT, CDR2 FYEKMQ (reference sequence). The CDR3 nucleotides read TGTGCCAGCACCAAACCCGGGACAGGAGCTTTCTTT. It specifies CASTKPGTGAFF.

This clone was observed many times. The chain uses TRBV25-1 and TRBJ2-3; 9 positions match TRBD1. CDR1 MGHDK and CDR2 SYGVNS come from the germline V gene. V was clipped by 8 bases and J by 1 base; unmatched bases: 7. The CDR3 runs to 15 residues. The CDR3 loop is CASLPWDRGTDTQYF. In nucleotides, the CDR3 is TGTGCCAGCCTACCGTGGGACAGGGGCACAGATACGCAGTATTTT.

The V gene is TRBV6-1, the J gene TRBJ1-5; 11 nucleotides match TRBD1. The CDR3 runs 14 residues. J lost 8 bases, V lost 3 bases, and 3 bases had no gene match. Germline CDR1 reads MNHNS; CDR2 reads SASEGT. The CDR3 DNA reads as TGTGCCAGCAGTGAGGGACAGGGGGGGAAGCCCCAGCATTTT. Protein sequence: CASSEGQGGKPQHF.

This chain's CDR3 is CASSFVYTEAFF. CDR3 nucleotides: TGTGCCAGCAGCTTTGTGTACACTGAAGCTTTCTTT. The chain has TRBV7-9 and TRBJ1-1; D remains ambiguous. The V end lost 3 bases, the J end lost 3 bases, and 5 bases lay between the germline ends. CDR1 SEHNR and CDR2 FQNEAQ come from the germline V gene (reference sequence). This CDR3 region has 12 residues.

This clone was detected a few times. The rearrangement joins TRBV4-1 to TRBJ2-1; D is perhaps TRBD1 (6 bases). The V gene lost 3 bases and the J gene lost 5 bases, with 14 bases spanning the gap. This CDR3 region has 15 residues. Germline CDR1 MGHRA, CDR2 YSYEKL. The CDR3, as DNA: TGCGCCAGCAGCCAGGACCAGGGGACCAACAATGAGCAGTTCTTC. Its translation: CASSQDQGTNNEQFF.

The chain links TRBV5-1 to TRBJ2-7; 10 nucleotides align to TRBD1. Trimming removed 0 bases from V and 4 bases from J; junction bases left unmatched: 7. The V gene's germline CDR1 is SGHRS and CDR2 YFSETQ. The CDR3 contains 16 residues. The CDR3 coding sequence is TGCGCCAGCAGCTTGGCCGGGACAGGGGTGAGGTACGAGCAGTACTTC. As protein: CASSLAGTGVRYEQYF. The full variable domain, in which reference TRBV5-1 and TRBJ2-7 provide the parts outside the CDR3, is KAGVTQTPRYLIKTRGQQVTLSCSPISGHRSVSWYQQTPGQGLQFLFEYFSETQRNKGNFPGRFSGRQFSNSRSEMNVSTLELGDSALYLCASSLAGTGVRYEQYFGPGTRLTVT.

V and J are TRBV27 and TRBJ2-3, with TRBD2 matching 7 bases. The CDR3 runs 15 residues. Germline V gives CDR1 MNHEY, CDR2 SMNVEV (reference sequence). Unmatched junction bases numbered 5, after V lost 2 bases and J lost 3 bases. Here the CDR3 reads CASSLSGVGTDTQYF. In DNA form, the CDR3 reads TGTGCCAGCAGTTTAAGCGGGGTGGGTACAGATACGCAGTATTTT.

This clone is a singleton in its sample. The chain's CDR3 is CASSYARAGGYTF. The CDR3 DNA sequence: TGTGCCAGCAGTTATGCCCGGGCGGGTGGCTACACCTTC. V is TRBV6-5 and J is TRBJ1-2, with D unresolved. Trimming stripped 3 bases from V and 7 bases from J, with 12 bases between. This CDR3 contains 13 residues. The germline V gene encodes CDR1 MNHEY and CDR2 SVGAGI.

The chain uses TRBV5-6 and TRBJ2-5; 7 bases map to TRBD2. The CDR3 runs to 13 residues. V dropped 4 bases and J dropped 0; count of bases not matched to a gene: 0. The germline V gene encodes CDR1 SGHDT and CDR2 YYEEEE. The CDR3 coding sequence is TGTGCCAGCAGCGGGGGGGACCAAGAGACCCAGTACTTC. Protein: CASSGGDQETQYF. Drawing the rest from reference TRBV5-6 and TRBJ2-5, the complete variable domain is DAGVTQSPTHLIKTRGQQVTLRCSPKSGHDTVSWYQQALGQGPQFIFQYYEEEERQRGNFPDRFSGHQFPNYSSELNVNALLLGDSALYLCASSGGDQETQYFGPGTRLLVL.

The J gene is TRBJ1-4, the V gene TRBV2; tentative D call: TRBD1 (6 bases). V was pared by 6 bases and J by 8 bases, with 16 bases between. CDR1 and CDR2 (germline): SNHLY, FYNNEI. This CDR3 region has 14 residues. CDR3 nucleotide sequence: TGTGCCAGCAGGAGGGGGATTTCTGGGGAAAAACTGTTTTTT. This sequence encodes CASRRGISGEKLFF.

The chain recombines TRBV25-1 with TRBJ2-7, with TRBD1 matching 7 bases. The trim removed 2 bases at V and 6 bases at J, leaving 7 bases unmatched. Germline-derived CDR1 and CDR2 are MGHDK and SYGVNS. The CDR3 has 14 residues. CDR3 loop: CASSETGQASEQYF. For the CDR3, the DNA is TGTGCCAGCAGTGAAACAGGACAGGCCAGCGAGCAGTACTTC.

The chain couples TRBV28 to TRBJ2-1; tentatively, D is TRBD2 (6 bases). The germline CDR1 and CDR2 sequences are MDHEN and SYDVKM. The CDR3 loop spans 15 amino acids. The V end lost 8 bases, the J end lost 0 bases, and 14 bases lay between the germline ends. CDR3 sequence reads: CASYSGSSSYNEQFF. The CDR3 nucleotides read TGTGCCAGCTATAGCGGATCAAGCTCCTACAATGAGCAGTTCTTC.

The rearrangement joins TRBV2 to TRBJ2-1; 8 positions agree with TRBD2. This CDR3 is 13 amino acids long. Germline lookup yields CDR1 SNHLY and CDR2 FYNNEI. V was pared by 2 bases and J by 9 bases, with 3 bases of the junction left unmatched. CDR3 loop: CASSERLAGEQFF. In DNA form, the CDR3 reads TGTGCCAGCAGTGAACGGCTAGCGGGTGAGCAGTTCTTC.

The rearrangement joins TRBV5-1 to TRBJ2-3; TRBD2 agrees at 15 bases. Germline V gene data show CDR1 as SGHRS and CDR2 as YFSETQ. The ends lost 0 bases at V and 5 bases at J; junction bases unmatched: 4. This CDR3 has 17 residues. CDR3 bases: TGCGCCAGCAGCTTGGCGGGGACTAGCGGGGGGAAAGATACGCAGTATTTT. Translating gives CASSLAGTSGGKDTQYF.

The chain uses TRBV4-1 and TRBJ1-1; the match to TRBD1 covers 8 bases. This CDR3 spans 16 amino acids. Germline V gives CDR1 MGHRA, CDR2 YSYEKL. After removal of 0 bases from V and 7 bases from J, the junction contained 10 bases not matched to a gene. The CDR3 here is CASSQEKNRGTGEAFF. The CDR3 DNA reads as TGCGCCAGCAGCCAAGAAAAAAATAGGGGGACAGGTGAAGCTTTCTTT.

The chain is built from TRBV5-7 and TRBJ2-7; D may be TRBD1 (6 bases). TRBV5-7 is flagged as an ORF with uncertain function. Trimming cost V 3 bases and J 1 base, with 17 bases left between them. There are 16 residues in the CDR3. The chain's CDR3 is CASSSRTAVVSYEQYF. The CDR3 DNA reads TGTGCCAGCAGCTCCCGGACAGCCGTCGTTTCCTACGAGCAGTACTTC.

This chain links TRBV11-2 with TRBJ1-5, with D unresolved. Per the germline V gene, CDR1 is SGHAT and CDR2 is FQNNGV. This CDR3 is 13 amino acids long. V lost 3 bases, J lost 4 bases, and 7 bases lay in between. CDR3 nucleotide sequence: TGTGCCAGCAGCTTTGGTTTGAATCAGCCCCAGCATTTT. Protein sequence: CASSFGLNQPQHF.

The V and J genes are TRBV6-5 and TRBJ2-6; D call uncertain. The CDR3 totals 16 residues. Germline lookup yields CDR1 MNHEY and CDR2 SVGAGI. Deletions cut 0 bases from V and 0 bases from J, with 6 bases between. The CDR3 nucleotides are TGTGCCAGCAGTTACTCGCCGGGCTCTGGGGCCAACGTCCTGACTTTC. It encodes CASSYSPGSGANVLTF.

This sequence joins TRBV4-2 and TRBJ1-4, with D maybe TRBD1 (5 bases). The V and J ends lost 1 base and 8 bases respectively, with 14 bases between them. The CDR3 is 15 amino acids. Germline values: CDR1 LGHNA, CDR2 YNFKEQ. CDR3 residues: CASSQGKGSWEKLFF. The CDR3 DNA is TGTGCCAGCAGCCAAGGAAAGGGGAGTTGGGAAAAACTGTTTTTT.